One and the same sample provided the 2 T cell receptor beta chains below, sequenced in a study of T cell clones after liver transplantation. Sequenced by immunoSEQ multiplex PCR; TCRdb stores in-frame clones only, minus some. The profile covers about 120,000 clones, with 90% appearing a single time and 0.65% to 0.95% taken by the ten largest. The sequences come from CD4+ T cells from blood, collected 12 months after liver transplant. Receptors were obtained from a human patient who received a liver transplant. The graft donor may have given rise to some T cells.

This clone showed up just once. V and J are TRBV7-9 and TRBJ2-1; D gene uncertain. Trimming took off 5 bases at V and 6 bases at J, with 11 bases between the two ends. In germline, CDR1 is SEHNR, CDR2 FQNEAQ (reference sequence). CDR3 length equals 13 residues. CDR3 loop: CASSLDAVNEQFF. DNA for the CDR3: TGTGCCAGCAGCCTGGATGCGGTCAATGAGCAGTTCTTC.

The chain employs TRBV5-1 and TRBJ2-4; the match to TRBD1 covers 7 bases. The V and J ends lost 0 bases and 1 base, in that order; junction bases with no gene match: 10. The germline V gene encodes CDR1 SGHRS and CDR2 YFSETQ. CDR3 length: 18 amino acids. This chain's CDR3 is CASSLAGKGASAKNIQYF. CDR3 sequence (DNA): TGCGCCAGCAGCTTGGCCGGTAAGGGGGCTTCGGCCAAAAACATTCAGTACTTC.